Ten or more counts support the clone carrying this T cell receptor (beta chain). A junction end diverges from the germline sequence, so it may reflect a read error. Unique molecular identifiers were incorporated during preparation of the TCRbeta library. TCRdb ran MiXCR on the PCR reads and lists one entry per CDR3 protein. The sample lists some 200,000 distinct CDR3 sequences, around 6.8% occurring once. The data belong to a study of T-cell reconstitution after alpha-beta-depleted transplantation in children. The CDR3 runs to 14 residues. CDR1 is SGHRS, CDR2 YFSETQ, per germline. The J gene is TRBJ1-1, the V gene TRBV5-1; 7 bases map to TRBD1. Sequenced here: PBMCs from the stem cell graft donor, sampled from the stem cell graft. The sequence came from a human donor who donated a stem cell graft to a child with Wiskott-Aldrich syndrome. CDR3 region: CASSTKTGNPEAFF. The DNA of the CDR3 is TGCGCCAGCAGCACCAAGACAGGGAACCCTGAAGCTTTCTTT.